The text below deals with one TCR beta chain. Its target is not known. Per germline, CDR1 MNHNS and CDR2 SASEGT. The CDR3 is made up of 13 amino acids. Trimming took off 6 bases at V and 2 bases at J, with 11 bases between the two ends. Both 60 Vbeta primers and 13 Jbeta primers went into the PCR. Method: immunoSEQ multiplex PCR; TCRdb's copy keeps in-frame clones and lacks some. The sample yields roughly 100,000 clones, over 9% seen once. This sample is part of a study of cytomegalovirus exposure and HLA in healthy donors. Study-level findings and limits: Using a false discovery rate of 0.05, a later analysis showed that 16,951 TCR beta sequences were associated with HLA alleles. DRB1 showed the most TCR associations and HLA-C the fewest in a later analysis, as rates varied by HLA locus. In a later analysis, donors in an Asian-associated ancestry cluster reportedly had fewer N-insertions in productive TCRs than the cohort mean.

Specimen: PBMCs. The TCR comes from a man aged 35 to 55 in good health and CMV-seropositive. The rearrangement joins TRBV6-1 to TRBJ2-7; D possibly corresponds to TRBD1 (6 bases). The CDR3 DNA reads TGTGCCAGCAGCTTGGACAGAGCCTACGAGCAGTACTTC. It codes for CASSLDRAYEQYF.